This TCR beta chain was retrieved from a study of blood T cell repertoires in COVID-19. About the research overall: Samples of COVID-19 (acute and convalescent) were obtained from the United States, Italy and Spain.

Generated by immunoSEQ multiplex PCR, the TCRdb table keeps only in-frame clones and is missing some. The table records hundreds of thousands of clones, approximately 78% of them present only once. CDR1 and CDR2 (germline): SGHNT, YYREEE (reference sequence). Losses at the gene ends were 2 bases for V and 6 bases for J; bases not matched to a gene: 17. The CDR3 loop spans 18 amino acids. Enrolled through a virtual design, the participants were between 18 and 89 years of age and came from around 25 US areas. Donors were grouped by their self-reported clinical history. V gene TRBV5-4 combines with J gene TRBJ1-1, with TRBD1 identical over 9 bases. This TCR was recovered from a man aged 40-49 years who had been exposed to COVID-19. Sequencing was carried out using PBMCs or T cells enriched from blood (not recorded which). This CDR3 reads CASSFDRGYNGLPAEAFF. In nucleotides, the CDR3 is TGTGCCAGCAGCTTCGACAGGGGGTATAACGGTCTGCCGGCTGAAGCTTTCTTT.